The 21 T cell receptor beta chains in this list originate from one sample, sequenced in a study of T cell repertoires in cytomegalovirus infection. Their specific antigens are unknown. TCRdb independently ran MiXCR on the reads; one entry per CDR3 protein. The sample carries some 310,000 distinct CDR3 sequences, roughly 25% recorded once. Sequenced material: cultured PBMCs, taken from culture after CMV antigen stimulation. These receptors all stem from a human donor in good health (CMV status not recorded). Some clones in this sample may be carry-over from other donors' samples.

This clonotype was found a few times. The gene calls are TRBV12-3 or TRBV12-4 and TRBJ2-1; 9 bases are shared with TRBD2. This CDR3 is built from 16 residues. With 3 bases clipped from V and 8 bases from J, the junction kept 11 bases outside the gene matches. The CDR3 bases are TGTGCCAGCAGTTTCAAGGCGGGAGGGCCGAGGGATGAGCAGTTCTTC. It specifies CASSFKAGGPRDEQFF.

This clonotype was seen ten or more times. The chain has TRBV7-2 and TRBJ2-2, with 9 bases that match TRBD1. CDR1 is SGHTA and CDR2 is FQGNSA in the germline V gene. There are 15 residues in the CDR3. Losses at the gene ends were 6 bases for V and 5 bases for J; bases not matched to a gene: 7. CDR3 amino acids: CASRSQGARTGELFF. The CDR3 region has the DNA TGTGCCAGCAGGTCACAGGGGGCGCGGACCGGGGAGCTGTTTTTT.

This clonotype was seen more than once but under ten times. This chain links TRBV6-1 with TRBJ1-1; D perhaps matches TRBD1 (5 bases). CDR3 length: 15 amino acids. Germline V gene sequence: CDR1 MNHNS, CDR2 SASEGT. V dropped 2 bases and J dropped 3 bases, with 13 bases sitting between them. The CDR3 protein is CASSESDGGDTEAFF. The CDR3 DNA reads as TGTGCCAGCAGTGAATCGGACGGAGGGGACACTGAAGCTTTCTTT.

The table lists this clonotype with a few counts. The CDR3 region has the DNA TGTGCCAGCAGCTTTACCGTCGGTAGGGGTGGCGATACGCAGTATTTT. Translated: CASSFTVGRGGDTQYF. The V and J genes are TRBV5-8 and TRBJ2-3, with D perhaps matching TRBD1 (5 bases). This CDR3 has 16 residues. CDR1 is SGHTS and CDR2 is YDEGEE in the germline V gene. V was shortened by 2 bases and J by 6 bases, with 19 bases between the two germline ends.

The chain couples TRBV19 to TRBJ2-3; perhaps TRBD2 as D (6 bases). Per germline, CDR1 LNHDA and CDR2 SQIVND (reference sequence). The CDR3 runs to 15 residues. V was trimmed by 5 bases and J by 0 bases, leaving 12 bases between them. The CDR3 nucleotides are TGTGCCAGTAGTCCAACTAGCATAAGCACAGATACGCAGTATTTT. Its protein is CASSPTSISTDTQYF.

V and J are TRBV9 and TRBJ2-3, with 9 positions matching TRBD2. With V trimmed by 0 bases and J by 3 bases, 2 bases remained unmatched. CDR3 length: 15 residues. CDR1 is SGDLS and CDR2 is YYNGEE in the germline V gene. CDR3 protein: CASSVGTSGTDTQYF. The CDR3 DNA follows: TGTGCCAGCAGCGTAGGTACTAGCGGGACAGATACGCAGTATTTT.

In this sample, this clonotype turned up a few times. V gene TRBV6-2 or TRBV6-3 combines with J gene TRBJ2-5; 8 positions agree with TRBD1. Per the germline V gene, CDR1 is MNHEY and CDR2 is SVGEGT. The CDR3 totals 15 residues. The junction had 8 bases not matched to a gene; V was cut back by 4 bases and J by 4 bases. In DNA form, the CDR3 reads TGTGCCAGCAGTTTTGGACAGGGAAAGAGAGAGACCCAGTACTTC. Amino acids: CASSFGQGKRETQYF.

The gene calls are TRBV11-2 and TRBJ2-1; no clear D gene. The CDR3 runs 16 residues. Germline assignment: CDR1 SGHAT and CDR2 FQNNGV. The V and J ends lost 7 bases and 0 bases respectively, with 16 bases between them. The CDR3 loop is CASTFPLDPSYNEQFF. The CDR3 nucleotides read TGTGCCAGCACTTTTCCCCTAGACCCCTCCTACAATGAGCAGTTCTTC.

A few counts support this clonotype. Because it lacks the conserved phenylalanine or tryptophan at the end, this CDR3 is likely a read error. The limits of the CDR3 on the DNA are not certain, so only TCRdb's listed CDR3 is given. The rearrangement joins TRBV7-6 to TRBJ2-3. The CDR3 is 9 amino acids long, termini counted. CDR1 and CDR2 from the germline V gene are SGHVS and FNYEAQ. The CDR3 region is CASSRGPFL.

The genes are TRBV24-1 and TRBJ2-1, with 10 bases aligning to TRBD2. Germline CDR1 reads KGHDR; CDR2 reads SFDVKD. The CDR3 has 16 residues. Germline trimming cut 0 bases from V and 7 bases from J; bases unmatched to any gene: 5. This CDR3 is CATSDLRAGGPNEQFF. The CDR3 DNA is TGTGCCACCAGTGATTTGCGAGCGGGAGGGCCGAATGAGCAGTTCTTC.

The chain combines TRBV30 with TRBJ2-1, with TRBD2 matching 7 bases. Germline CDR1 reads GTSNPN; CDR2 reads SVGIG (reference sequence). Trimming cost V 2 bases and J 9 bases; bases outside gene matches: 10. There are 14 residues in the CDR3. CDR3 residues: CAWSLGGRGGEQFF. CDR3 sequence (DNA): TGTGCCTGGAGTCTCGGCGGGAGAGGAGGTGAGCAGTTCTTC.

The J gene is TRBJ1-1, the V gene TRBV6-2 or TRBV6-3; no firm D call. The CDR3 extends over 16 amino acids. Between the trimmed V and J ends, which lost 0 bases and 0 bases, there was a span of 11 bases. CDR1 is MNHEY and CDR2 is SVGEGT in the germline V gene. The CDR3 sequence is CASSYSGRILNTEAFF. The CDR3 region has the DNA TGTGCCAGCAGTTACTCTGGCAGAATTTTGAACACTGAAGCTTTCTTT.

This clonotype came up a few times. The rearrangement uses TRBV10-3 and TRBJ2-1; 15 bases fit TRBD2. The V segment lost 2 bases and the J segment 4 bases; nucleotides outside the gene matches: 6. This CDR3 has 18 residues. Germline lookup yields CDR1 ENHRY and CDR2 SYGVKD. The CDR3 DNA sequence: TGTGCCATCAGTGAGAGGGGGACTAGCGGGAGGAGATACAATGAGCAGTTCTTC. Its translation: CAISERGTSGRRYNEQFF.

There are a few counts of this clonotype. The chain recombines TRBV27 with TRBJ1-2; D is undetermined. The CDR3 consists of 14 residues. Germline CDR1 is MNHEY and CDR2 is SMNVEV (reference sequence). V was trimmed by 5 bases and J by 8 bases, leaving 18 bases between them. CDR3 in amino acids: CASSILPGLRGYTF. In DNA form, the CDR3 reads TGTGCCAGCAGTATCCTCCCGGGGTTGCGGGGCTACACCTTC.

The rearrangement uses TRBV2 and TRBJ2-3; D is possibly TRBD2 (5 bases). The CDR3 sequence is 14 residues long. Germline CDR1 reads SNHLY; CDR2 reads FYNNEI. Trimming shortened V by 6 bases and J by 5 bases, and 15 bases separated the two germline ends. The CDR3 sequence is CASSPGSRKDTQYF. In DNA, the CDR3 is TGTGCCAGCAGCCCGGGAAGCCGAAAAGATACGCAGTATTTT.

This rearrangement joins TRBV7-2 to TRBJ2-3; 7 bases agree with TRBD1. The CDR3 has 16 amino acids. V shed 1 base and J 4 bases; nucleotides not matched to a gene: 8. The germline gives CDR1 SGHTA, CDR2 FQGNSA. For the CDR3, the DNA is TGTGCCAGCAGCTTAGTTAGGGGGCCTTTGGCAGATACGCAGTATTTT. Translated, it gives CASSLVRGPLADTQYF.

The V call is TRBV7-8, the J call TRBJ1-3; 10 bases map to TRBD1. This CDR3 spans 15 amino acids. V lost 5 bases to trimming and J lost 0 bases; unmatched junction nucleotides: 1. Germline V CDR1 and CDR2: SGHVS, FQNEAQ. CDR3 amino acids: CASSGDRGSGNTIYF. The CDR3 DNA follows: TGTGCCAGCAGCGGGGACAGGGGCTCTGGAAACACCATATATTTT.

This clonotype was found many times. This chain connects TRBV7-2 to TRBJ2-3; no clear D. Trimming took 1 base from V and 6 from J, leaving 11 bases between them. The CDR3 is 14 residues long. The germline CDR1 and CDR2 sequences are SGHTA and FQGNSA. The CDR3 DNA reads TGTGCCAGCAGCTTAGTGGGCCCTTACGATACGCAGTATTTT. It codes for CASSLVGPYDTQYF.

This clonotype was detected many times. The rearrangement links TRBV12-3 or TRBV12-4 to TRBJ2-5, with 7 bases aligning to TRBD2. With V trimmed by 8 bases and J by 4 bases, 7 bases remained unmatched. The CDR3 contains 13 residues. The CDR3 region is CASRGEGAETQYF. The CDR3 nucleotides read TGTGCCAGCCGCGGGGAGGGCGCAGAGACCCAGTACTTC.

As concerns this clonotype: A read error is possible here, since a much larger clone lies one base away. The chain recombines TRBV7-2 with TRBJ2-2; tentatively, D is TRBD1 (5 bases). Germline V lookup: CDR1 SGHTA, CDR2 FQGNSA. This CDR3 spans 14 amino acids. The CDR3, as DNA: TGTGCCAGCAGCGCTTACACGGACACCGAGGAGCTGTTTTTT. Its translation: CASSAYTDTEELFF.

DNA of the CDR3: TGTGCCACGTCTACCGGGACTAGCGGGAGGGGACAAGAGACCCAGTACTTC. Its protein product is CATSTGTSGRGQETQYF. The chain carries TRBV15 and TRBJ2-5, with TRBD2 identical over 16 bases. J was trimmed by 2 bases and V by 9 bases; bases with no gene match: 9. CDR3 length: 17 residues. Per germline, CDR1 LNHNV and CDR2 YYDKDF (reference sequence).